What follows are 11 T cell receptor beta chains derived from one specimen sequenced in a study of blood T cell repertoires in COVID-19 (dated by TCRdb to about 2020). Receptors were amplified or captured by the immunoSEQ multiplex PCR assay. This immuneACCESS table, as held by TCRdb, lists in-frame sequences with V and J called but not all clones. Of the missing ones, under half trace to an unresolved V gene in checked studies; the others have no known cause. In this sample the table shows around 150,000 clones, roughly 90% of which occur a single time. The ten top clones hold 3% to 4.5% of the sample. Sequenced input: peripheral blood. All receptors derive from a woman aged 55 to 70 who had recovered from COVID-19.

V gene TRBV7-3 combines with J gene TRBJ2-1; 11 positions agree with TRBD2. Per the germline V gene, CDR1 is SGHTA and CDR2 is FQGTGA. With V trimmed by 5 bases and J by 0 bases, 6 bases remained unmatched. The CDR3 runs 17 residues. CDR3 sequence: CASSPIAGGSSYNEQFF. The CDR3 region has the DNA TGTGCCAGCAGCCCGATAGCGGGGGGGAGCTCCTACAATGAGCAGTTCTTC.

This chain joins TRBV6-6 and TRBJ1-5; D possibly corresponds to TRBD1 (5 bases). Looked up from germline, CDR1 is MNHNY and CDR2 is SVGAGI (reference sequence). Trimming cost V 2 bases and J 0 bases, with 11 bases left between them. CDR3 length equals 16 residues. CDR3 DNA: TGTGCCAGCAGTTACAGGCTGGGGCATAGCAATCAGCCCCAGCATTTT. Translated: CASSYRLGHSNQPQHF.

This clone has a single count. The V and J genes are TRBV2 and TRBJ2-7; 8 bases map to TRBD2. The ends lost 5 bases at V and 5 bases at J; junction bases unmatched: 20. CDR1 is SNHLY, CDR2 FYNNEI, per germline. The CDR3 spans 18 residues. The CDR3 bases are TGTGCCAGCAGTCTGATGGGTAGGACTAGCAGCTCCGCAAACGAGCAGTACTTC. It is translated as CASSLMGRTSSSANEQYF.

V usage is TRBV2 and J usage is TRBJ1-4, with D perhaps TRBD1 (5 bases). CDR1 and CDR2 (germline): SNHLY, FYNNEI. Trimming pared 2 bases from V and 7 bases from J, leaving 8 bases between. The CDR3 length is 13 residues. The CDR3 reads CASSEKGIEKLFF. In DNA, the CDR3 is TGTGCCAGCAGTGAAAAGGGGATTGAAAAACTGTTTTTT.

The chain employs TRBV2 and TRBJ1-2; 8 positions match TRBD1. The V gene end was trimmed by 5 bases and the J gene end by 0 bases; junction bases not matched to a gene: 2. Germline CDR1 and CDR2: SNHLY and FYNNEI. This CDR3 has 14 residues. The CDR3 reads CASSWDRSNYGYTF. The CDR3 nucleotides are TGTGCCAGCAGTTGGGACAGGTCTAACTATGGCTACACCTTC.

The V and J genes are TRBV9 and TRBJ1-1, with unresolved D. Germline V gene data show CDR1 as SGDLS and CDR2 as YYNGEE. This CDR3 is built from 13 residues. Trimming pared 0 bases from V and 3 bases from J, leaving 6 bases between. CDR3 loop: CASSVGHDTEAFF. The CDR3 region has the DNA TGTGCCAGCAGCGTAGGACACGACACTGAAGCTTTCTTT.

The chain has TRBV9 and TRBJ2-3, with a weak D call TRBD1 (5 bases). Germline CDR1 is SGDLS and CDR2 is YYNGEE. CDR3 length equals 15 residues. With 5 bases removed from V and 0 bases from J, the gap between germline ends came to 13 bases. CDR3 coding DNA: TGTGCCAGCAGTGAAGGGGCGTGGAGCACAGATACGCAGTATTTT. Translating gives CASSEGAWSTDTQYF.

The J gene is TRBJ1-1, the V gene TRBV7-9, with D possibly TRBD1 on 6 matching bases. The CDR3 spans 14 residues. Trimming took 5 bases from V and 1 from J, leaving 11 bases between them. CDR1 is SEHNR and CDR2 is FQNEAQ in the germline V gene (reference sequence). The CDR3 protein is CASSPQGRNTEAFF. The CDR3 nucleotides are TGTGCCAGCAGCCCACAGGGAAGGAACACTGAAGCTTTCTTT.

V gene TRBV5-4 combines with J gene TRBJ1-4, with 11 bases lining up with TRBD1. The CDR3 has 14 residues. Trimming took 4 bases from V and 8 from J; bases not matched to a gene: 4. CDR1 and CDR2 (germline): SGHNT, YYREEE (reference sequence). For the CDR3, the DNA is TGTGCCAGCAGCGTGGACAGGGGGCTCGAAAAACTGTTTTTT. It specifies CASSVDRGLEKLFF.

V gene TRBV7-3 combines with J gene TRBJ2-1, with 7 bases lining up with TRBD2. V was clipped by 5 bases and J by 2 bases; unmatched bases: 6. CDR3 length: 15 amino acids. CDR1 and CDR2 from the germline V gene are SGHTA and FQGTGA. CDR3: CASSPTGLAYNEQFF. The CDR3 DNA follows: TGTGCCAGCAGCCCCACCGGACTAGCCTACAATGAGCAGTTCTTC.

The J gene is TRBJ2-4, the V gene TRBV28, with D perhaps TRBD1 (6 bases). Trimming took 4 bases from V and 6 from J, leaving 13 bases between them. The CDR3 totals 14 residues. Germline loops: CDR1 MDHEN, CDR2 SYDVKM. CDR3 sequence: CASSSVGALNIQYF. DNA of the CDR3: TGTGCCAGCAGTTCGGTGGGGGCTCTAAACATTCAGTACTTC.